Each of the 10 T cell receptor beta chains below was sequenced from the same sample in a study of CD8 T cells in ankylosing spondylitis (dated by TCRdb to about 2017). Preparation of the library involved 5' RACE. TCRdb names Illumina HiSeq 2500 as the instrument used. TCRdb reprocessing: public reads trimmed at Q25 with fastp, clones called with MiXCR, in-frame beta chains kept. Each CDR3 protein gets just one entry, which takes the most common genes and DNA from the rows behind it. Present in this sample are roughly 280,000 distinct CDR3 sequences, 20% of which were seen just once. 7.8% of the sample rests with the top ten. Sequences were obtained from blood, either unsorted or a sorted T cell fraction (not recorded which). The receptors stem from a male donor with ankylosing spondylitis or in good health (not recorded which).

The table lists this clonotype with a few counts. This chain links TRBV4-1 with TRBJ2-2; maybe TRBD2 (6 bases). Germline lookup yields CDR1 MGHRA and CDR2 YSYEKL. V was pared by 0 bases and J by 2 bases, with 10 bases between. The CDR3 is 16 residues long. The CDR3 spells CASSQDSGLNTGELFF. CDR3 nucleotides: TGCGCCAGCAGCCAAGATTCGGGACTTAACACCGGGGAGCTGTTTTTT.

The CDR3 DNA reads TGCGCCAGCAGCTTGGTGACACCTGGCACAGATACGCAGTATTTT. It yields the protein CASSLVTPGTDTQYF. The chain is built from TRBV5-1 and TRBJ2-3; no clear D. The V gene lost 0 bases and the J gene lost 1 base, with 9 bases spanning the gap. This CDR3 region has 15 residues. From germline, CDR1 is SGHRS and CDR2 YFSETQ.

The chain is built from TRBV29-1 and TRBJ1-5; TRBD1 might be the D (5 bases). The germline V gene encodes CDR1 SQVTM and CDR2 ANQGSEA. The CDR3 extends over 14 amino acids. Trimming shortened V by 4 bases and J by 5 bases, and 15 bases separated the two germline ends. The CDR3 sequence: CSVVTGVSDQPQHF. CDR3 nucleotides: TGCAGCGTTGTCACAGGAGTTTCGGATCAGCCCCAGCATTTT.

This clonotype was counted a few times. The V call is TRBV20-1, the J call TRBJ1-1; 9 bases match TRBD1. Trimming cost V 5 bases and J 1 base; bases outside gene matches: 11. The length of the CDR3 is 16 residues. The germline V gene encodes CDR1 DFQATT and CDR2 SNEGSKA (reference sequence). The DNA for the CDR3 is TGCAGTGCTGAAGGACAGGGGTTGGGGGGGAACACTGAAGCTTTCTTT. Translated: CSAEGQGLGGNTEAFF.

This clonotype was seen a few times. The chain links TRBV5-1 to TRBJ2-3; 15 bases line up with TRBD2. This CDR3 contains 16 residues. In germline, CDR1 is SGHRS, CDR2 YFSETQ. V shed 7 bases, J shed 5 bases, and the junction held 8 bases outside the gene matches. Here the CDR3 reads CASGGPGLAGGDTQYF. The CDR3 DNA follows: TGCGCCAGCGGCGGCCCGGGACTAGCGGGAGGAGATACGCAGTATTTT.

With regard to this clonotype: This may arise from a read error, as a much more abundant clone is one base away. This chain links TRBV5-1 with TRBJ2-7; D gene ambiguous. Trimming took off 5 bases at V and 3 bases at J, with 18 bases between the two ends. This CDR3 has 15 amino acids. Looked up from germline, CDR1 is SGHRS and CDR2 is YFSETQ. The CDR3 loop reads CASRALLGGYYEQYV. In DNA, the CDR3 is TGCGCCAGCAGGGCCCTACTGGGCGGTTACTACGAGCAGTACGTC.

In this sample, this clonotype turned up a few times. This sequence joins TRBV3-1 and TRBJ1-1, with a tentative D call TRBD1 (5 bases). V lost 4 bases and J 5 bases, leaving 14 bases between the germline ends. Germline assignment: CDR1 LGHDT and CDR2 YNNKEL (reference sequence). The CDR3 covers 14 residues. The CDR3 spells CASSLGAGGTEAFF. As DNA, the CDR3 is TGTGCCAGCAGCCTCGGAGCTGGGGGGACTGAAGCTTTCTTT.

In its sample, this clonotype was seen a few times. V usage is TRBV28 and J usage is TRBJ2-2; 13 nucleotides align to TRBD2. Germline CDR1 is MDHEN and CDR2 is SYDVKM. The V segment lost 4 bases and the J segment 5 bases; nucleotides outside the gene matches: 7. This CDR3 has 17 residues. DNA for the CDR3: TGTGCCAGCAGTTCCGGGGGACTAGCGGGAAAGACCGGGGAGCTGTTTTTT. Its translation: CASSSGGLAGKTGELFF.

Comment on this clonotype: The CDR3 end shows no conserved phenylalanine or tryptophan, and so a read error is likely. The DNA is omitted, as the CDR3 cannot be located on it reliably, and the CDR3 follows TCRdb's listing. The rearrangement links TRBV28 to TRBJ1-5; the table gives TRBD1 as D, unverified against the DNA. Inclusive of both ends, the CDR3 amounts to 11 amino acids. Germline V lookup: CDR1 MDHEN, CDR2 SYDVKM. CDR3 protein: CASSKGQGLSL.

This clonotype came up many times. This rearrangement joins TRBV29-1 to TRBJ1-2, with D uncertain. The CDR3 is 11 residues long. Germline assignment: CDR1 SQVTM and CDR2 ANQGSEA. Between the trimmed V and J ends, which lost 1 base and 6 bases, there was a span of 6 bases. CDR3 in amino acids: CSVEGVHGYTF. The CDR3 DNA is TGCAGCGTTGAAGGGGTTCATGGCTACACCTTC.